Sequencing of this T cell receptor beta chain was carried out in a study of T cell changes during pregnancy in multiple sclerosis. The assay was immunoSEQ multiplex PCR, and TCRdb's table has in-frame clones only and misses some. This repertoire shows around 62,000 clones, roughly nine tenths found once; its top ten account for 2% to 3%. The CDR3 sequence is 12 residues long. CDR1 SGHDT and CDR2 YYEEEE come from the germline V gene. V dropped 3 bases and J dropped 5 bases, with 8 bases sitting between them. This TCR was sampled from a female donor with multiple sclerosis, enrolled in a pregnancy study. The sample here was peripheral blood, taken in the first trimester of pregnancy. V gene TRBV5-6 combines with J gene TRBJ1-2; no definite D call. The CDR3 spells CASSSRGYGYTF. CDR3 in DNA: TGTGCCAGCAGCTCGCGGGGTTATGGCTACACCTTC.